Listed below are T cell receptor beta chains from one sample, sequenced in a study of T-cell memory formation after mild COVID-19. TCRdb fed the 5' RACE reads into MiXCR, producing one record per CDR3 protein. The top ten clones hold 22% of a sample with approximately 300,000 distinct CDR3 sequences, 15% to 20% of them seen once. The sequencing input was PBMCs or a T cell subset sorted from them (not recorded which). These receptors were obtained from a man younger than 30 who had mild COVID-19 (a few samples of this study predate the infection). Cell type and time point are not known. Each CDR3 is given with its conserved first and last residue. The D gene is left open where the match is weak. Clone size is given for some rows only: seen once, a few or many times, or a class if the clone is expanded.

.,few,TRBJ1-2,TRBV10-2,CARPQENYGYTF,TGCGCCAGACCACAGGAGAACTATGGCTACACCTTC
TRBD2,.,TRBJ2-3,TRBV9,CASSVVGGGNTDTQYF,TGTGCCAGCAGCGTAGTGGGCGGGGGAAACACAGATACGCAGTATTTT
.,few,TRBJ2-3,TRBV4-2,CASSSRSSAGSDTQYF,TGTGCCAGCAGCTCACGCTCTAGCGCCGGGTCAGATACGCAGTATTTT
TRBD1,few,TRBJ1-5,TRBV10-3,CAIRDHRGNQPQHF,TGTGCCATCAGGGATCACAGGGGAAATCAGCCCCAGCATTTT
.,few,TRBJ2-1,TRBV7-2,CASSPFYTDEQFF,TGTGCCAGCAGCCCATTCTACACGGATGAGCAGTTCTTC
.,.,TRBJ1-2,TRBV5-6,CASSFQGRNYGYTF,TGTGCCAGCAGCTTCCAGGGGCGGAACTATGGCTACACCTTC
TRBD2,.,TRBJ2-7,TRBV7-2,CASSLRGDDSYEQYF,TGTGCCAGCAGCTTACGGGGGGACGACTCCTACGAGCAGTACTTC
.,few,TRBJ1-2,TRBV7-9,CASSHPPTGYNGYTF,TGTGCCAGCAGCCACCCCCCCACAGGGTATAATGGCTACACCTTC
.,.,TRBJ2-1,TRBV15,CATSIPRGGGRQFF,TGTGCCACCAGCATCCCCAGGGGGGGGGGACGGCAGTTCTTC
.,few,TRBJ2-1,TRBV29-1,CSVVSSEQFF,TGCAGCGTTGTCAGTTCAGAGCAGTTCTTC
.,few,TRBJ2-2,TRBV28,CASSLRRGHYTGELFF,TGTGCCAGCAGTTTAAGGCGGGGACACTACACCGGGGAGCTGTTTTTT
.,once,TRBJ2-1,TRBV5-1,CASSLVKGGDEQFF,TGCGCCAGCAGCTTGGTTAAGGGGGGGGATGAGCAGTTCTTC
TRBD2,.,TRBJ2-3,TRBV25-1,CASSVTRLTSGGTGGGDTQYF,TGTGCCAGCAGTGTGACCCGATTGACTAGCGGGGGGACCGGTGGGGGCGATACGCAGTATTTT
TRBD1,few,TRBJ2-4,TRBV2,CASRAGTGGDIQYF,TGTGCCAGCAGGGCCGGGACAGGGGGAGACATTCAGTACTTC
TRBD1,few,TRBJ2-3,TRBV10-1,CASSEEVGTGHRYAVF,TGCGCCAGCAGTGAAGAAGTGGGGACAGGTCACAGATACGCAGTATTT
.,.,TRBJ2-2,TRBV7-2,CASSPGPIANTGELFF,TGTGCCAGCAGCCCGGGACCGATTGCGAACACCGGGGAGCTGTTTTTT
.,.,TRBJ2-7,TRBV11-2,CASSLVNRNYEQYF,TGTGCCAGCAGCTTAGTCAACAGGAACTACGAGCAGTACTTC
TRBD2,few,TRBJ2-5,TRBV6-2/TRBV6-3,CASRQGLARETQYF,TGTGCCAGCCGACAAGGACTAGCTCGGGAGACCCAGTACTTC
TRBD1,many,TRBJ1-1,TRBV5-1,CASSFTGGNTEAFF,TGTGCCAGCAGCTTTACAGGGGGGAACACTGAAGCTTTCTTT
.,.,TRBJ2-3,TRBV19,CATQAGTITDTQYF,TGTGCCACACAAGCCGGGACAATCACAGATACGCAGTATTTT
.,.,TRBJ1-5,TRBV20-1,CSAAATGSNQPQHF,TGCAGTGCCGCGGCTACAGGGAGCAATCAGCCCCAGCATTTT
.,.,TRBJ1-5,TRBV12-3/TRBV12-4,CASRDLGPQHF,TGTGCCAGCAGGGACCTGGGGCCCCAGCATTTT
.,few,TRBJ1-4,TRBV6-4,CASSVTAATDCEKLFF,TGTGCCAGCAGTGTTACGGCAGCCACAGATTGTGAAAAACTGTTTTTT
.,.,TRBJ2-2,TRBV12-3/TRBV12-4,CASRRETGELFF,TGTGCCAGCAGAAGAGAAACCGGGGAGCTGTTTTTT
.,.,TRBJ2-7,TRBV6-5,CASSLDGTSSYEQYF,TGTGCCAGCAGTCTGGACGGCACGAGCTCCTACGAGCAGTACTTC
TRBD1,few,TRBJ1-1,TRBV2,CASSPGQGAFF,TGTGCCAGCAGTCCCGGACAGGGAGCTTTCTTT